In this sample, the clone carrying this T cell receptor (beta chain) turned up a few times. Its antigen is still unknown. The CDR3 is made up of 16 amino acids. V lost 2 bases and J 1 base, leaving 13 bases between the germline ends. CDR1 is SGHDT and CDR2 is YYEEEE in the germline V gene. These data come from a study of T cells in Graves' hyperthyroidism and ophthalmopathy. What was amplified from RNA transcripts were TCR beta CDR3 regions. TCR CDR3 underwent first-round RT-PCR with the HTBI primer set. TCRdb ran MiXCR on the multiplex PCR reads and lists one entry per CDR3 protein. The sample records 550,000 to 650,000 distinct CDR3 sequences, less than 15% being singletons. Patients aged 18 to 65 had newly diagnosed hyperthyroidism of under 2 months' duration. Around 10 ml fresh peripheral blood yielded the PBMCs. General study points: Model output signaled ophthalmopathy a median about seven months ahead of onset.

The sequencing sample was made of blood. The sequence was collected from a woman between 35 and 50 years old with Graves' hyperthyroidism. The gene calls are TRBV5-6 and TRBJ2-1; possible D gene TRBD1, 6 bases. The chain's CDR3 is CASSFGRGWSYNEQFF. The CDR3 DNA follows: TGTGCCAGCAGCTTTGGTAGGGGGTGGTCCTACAATGAGCAGTTCTTC.